The 28 T cell receptor beta chains given below trace back to one sample, sequenced in a study of tumor-infiltrating lymphocytes in primary liver carcinoma. The roughly 20-34 mg bulk tissue piece was not sorted before simultaneous RNA and DNA extraction. From around 500 ng total RNA, TCR beta cDNA was generated with a primer in the constant region. Libraries of TCR beta came from three nested multiplex PCR rounds with slightly modified ARM-PCR. A C-beta reverse primer was combined with TRBV1-TRBV30 forward primers in the first two PCR rounds, and each round had 10 cycles. From the multiplex PCR reads, TCRdb called clonotypes with MiXCR, one entry per CDR3 protein. Found here are approximately 100,000 distinct CDR3 sequences, approximately 70% of them singletons; the top ten hold 10% to 15%. The specimen sequenced was liver tumor tissue from sampling region 2. Subset of the sample: tumor region T2, inferior pole. The origin of the receptors is a woman between 55 and 75 years old with primary liver carcinoma and hepatitis B virus infection.

A remark on this clonotype: The germline gene is not matched at one end of the junction; a read error may be the cause. The V gene is TRBV5-1, the J gene TRBJ2-1, with D possibly TRBD2 on 6 matching bases. CDR1 is SGHRS, CDR2 YFSETQ, per germline. There are 15 residues in the CDR3. The CDR3 sequence: CANSLAPAGAHEQFF. Here the CDR3 DNA reads TGCGCCAACAGCTTGGCCCCAGCGGGTGCCCATGAGCAGTTCTTC. Supplemented by reference TRBV5-1 and TRBJ2-1, the full variable domain reads KAGVTQTPRYLIKTRGQQVTLSCSPISGHRSVSWYQQTPGQGLQFLFEYFSETQRNKGNFPGRFSGRQFSNSRSEMNVSTLELGDSALYLCANSLAPAGAHEQFFGPGTRLTVL.

As concerns this clonotype: At one of its ends the junction is not consistent with the germline gene, which may arise from a read error. The chain joins TRBV11-2 to TRBJ2-3; 14 bases are a match to TRBD2. The CDR3 runs to 16 residues. Germline CDR1 reads SGHAT; CDR2 reads FQNNGV. This chain's CDR3 is CLNSPGTSGSTDTQYF. The CDR3 DNA follows: TGTCTCAACAGCCCAGGGACTAGCGGGAGCACGGATACGCAGTATTTT.

This clonotype was seen repeatedly, ten times or more. The CDR3 sequence: CASSLVQPNQPQHF. The CDR3 coding sequence is TGTGCCAGCAGCTTAGTACAGCCCAATCAGCCCCAGCATTTT. The V call is TRBV7-8, the J call TRBJ1-5; D ambiguous. Germline V gives CDR1 SGHVS, CDR2 FQNEAQ. V was cut by 1 base and J by 3 bases, with 7 bases left in between. The CDR3 length is 14 residues.

A remark on this clonotype: The junction does not match germline at one end; this may be a read error. V and J are TRBV11-3 and TRBJ2-1; maybe TRBD1 (6 bases). This CDR3 contains 17 residues. CDR1 and CDR2 from the germline V gene are SGHNT and YENEEA. CDR3 nucleotide sequence: TGTGCCAGCAGCCCCCTGGGGGCGCGGACCATGGGCAATGAGCAGCTCTTC. Translating gives CASSPLGARTMGNEQLF.

This clonotype has only a few counts. One base away lies a much larger clone, so this may be a sequencing read error. V usage is TRBV28 and J usage is TRBJ1-2, with TRBD1 as a possible D gene (5 bases). The CDR3 is made up of 15 amino acids. Germline V gene lookup returns CDR1 MDHEN and CDR2 SYDVKM. CDR3 in DNA: TGTGTCAGCAGTTTAGTGGGGCAGGGATACTATGGCTACACCTTC. Its translation: CVSSLVGQGYYGYTF.

J is TRBJ2-3 and V is TRBV9; maybe TRBD2 (6 bases). Trimming left V 0 bases short and J 4 bases short, with 9 bases between. The V gene's germline CDR1 is SGDLS and CDR2 YYNGEE. This CDR3 has 14 residues. CDR3 loop: CASSVGGDADTQYF. In DNA, the CDR3 is TGTGCCAGCAGCGTAGGGGGGGACGCAGATACGCAGTATTTT.

The chain employs TRBV6-1 and TRBJ2-7; D is unclear. CDR3 length: 10 residues. Germline CDR1 and CDR2: MNHNS and SASEGT. The CDR3 nucleotides read TGTATCAGCAGTTTCGACGAGCAGTACTTC. This sequence encodes CISSFDEQYF.

With respect to this clonotype: The junction differs from germline at one of its ends, possibly a read error. The chain carries TRBV7-8 and TRBJ2-2; possible D gene TRBD2, 5 bases. Germline assignment: CDR1 SGHVS and CDR2 FQNEAQ. This CDR3 is built from 12 residues. The DNA of the CDR3 is TGTGGCAGCAATGGGAACACCGGGGAACTGTTTTTT. Encoded protein: CGSNGNTGELFF.

This clonotype was counted a few times. A much larger clone is a single base away; this may be a read error. V and J are TRBV6-1 and TRBJ2-3, with D unclear. Germline V gene sequence: CDR1 MNHNS, CDR2 SASEGT. The V end was cut by 4 bases, the J end by 4 bases, with 6 bases between. This CDR3 is 12 amino acids long. DNA for the CDR3: TGTGCCAGCAGTGTTGGTTCAGATACGCAGTATTTT. It translates to CASSVGSDTQYF.

Turning to this clonotype: One junction end disagrees with the germline gene, perhaps due to a read error. The CDR3 coding sequence is TGTGCCGGCAGCCCTCCGCAAGGACCGACCAGGGAGCTATTTTTT. Amino acid sequence: CAGSPPQGPTRELFF. The chain carries TRBV11-2 and TRBJ2-2; D is tentatively TRBD1 or TRBD2 (5 bases each). This CDR3 spans 15 amino acids. Germline loops: CDR1 SGHAT, CDR2 FQNNGV. Together with reference TRBV11-2 and TRBJ2-2, the CDR3 gives the full variable domain: EAGVAQSPRYKIIEKRQSVAFWCNPISGHATLYWYQQILGQGPKLLIQFQNNGVVDDSQLPKDRFSAERLKGVDSTLKIQPAKLEDSAVYLCAGSPPQGPTRELFFGEGSRLTVL.

The J gene is TRBJ2-1, the V gene TRBV28, with 9 bases matching TRBD2. After removal of 4 bases from V and 8 bases from J, the junction contained 12 bases not matched to a gene. This CDR3 is 16 amino acids long. Germline V CDR1 and CDR2: MDHEN, SYDVKM. CDR3 DNA: TGTGCCAGCAGTTCCCTTAGCGGGAGAGAAGTCGATGAGCAGTTCTTC. Protein: CASSSLSGREVDEQFF.

About this clonotype: The conserved final phenylalanine or tryptophan is absent from the CDR3, which likely points to a read error. CDR3 region: CASSGSRSYNEQFL. The CDR3 DNA sequence: TGTGCCAGCAGCGGGAGTAGATCCTACAATGAGCAGTTCCTC. J is TRBJ2-1 and V is TRBV5-4; maybe TRBD2 (5 bases). Germline V gives CDR1 SGHNT, CDR2 YYREEE (reference sequence). V lost 4 bases to trimming and J lost 1 base, with 9 bases between them. The CDR3 spans 14 residues.

This clonotype was detected many times. The chain couples TRBV5-1 to TRBJ2-1; D could derive from TRBD1 or TRBD2 (5 bases each). The V end was cut by 4 bases, the J end by 5 bases, with 16 bases between. The CDR3 length is 15 residues. Germline assignment: CDR1 SGHRS and CDR2 YFSETQ. The CDR3 sequence is CASSPRDPRHNEQFF. The CDR3 DNA sequence: TGCGCCAGCAGCCCTCGGGACCCGCGCCACAATGAGCAGTTCTTC.

Comment on this clonotype: A junction boundary mismatches the germline segment, possibly from a read error. The CDR3 region is CSATGLGGSGFTF. The DNA of the CDR3 is TGCAGCGCCACCGGGCTCGGAGGGTCAGGCTTCACCTTC. This rearrangement joins TRBV29-1 to TRBJ1-2; D gene ambiguous. The CDR3 has 13 residues. CDR1 and CDR2 (germline): SQVTM, ANQGSEA. Supplemented by reference TRBV29-1 and TRBJ1-2, the full variable domain reads SAVISQKPSRDICQRGTSLTIQCQVDSQVTMMFWYRQQPGQSLTLIATANQGSEATYESGFVIDKFPISRPNLTFSTLTVSNMSPEDSSIYLCSATGLGGSGFTFGSGTRLTVV.

This clonotype was detected once. At one end, the junction sequence differs from germline, possibly due to a read error. The chain combines TRBV6-2 or TRBV6-3 with TRBJ2-7, with TRBD1 matching 8 bases. Germline V gene lookup returns CDR1 MNHEY and CDR2 SVGEGT. The CDR3 covers 15 residues. CDR3 residues: CASTSRQGRIYEQYF. The CDR3 DNA sequence: TGTGCTAGCACCTCTCGACAGGGGCGAATCTACGAGCAGTACTTC.

V is TRBV11-2 and J is TRBJ2-7; D may be TRBD1 (7 bases). Trimming took 6 bases from V and 9 from J, leaving 18 bases between them. The CDR3 extends over 13 amino acids. Germline V CDR1 and CDR2: SGHAT, FQNNGV. Written as DNA, the CDR3 is TGTGCCAGCAGTCCGAACAGGGGACTGTGGCAGTACTTC. It specifies CASSPNRGLWQYF.

In regard to this clonotype: Being one base from a much bigger clone, this may be a read error. This CDR3 reads CASGRHGSSGNTIYF. CDR3 DNA: TGTGCCAGCGGGAGACATGGTTCCTCTGGAAACACCATATATTTT. V and J are TRBV6-6 and TRBJ1-3; D is ambiguous. CDR1 is MNHNY, CDR2 SVGAGI, per germline (reference sequence). V was shortened by 8 bases and J by 0 bases, with 14 bases between the two germline ends. The CDR3 sequence is 15 residues long.

This clonotype was observed a single time. The junction does not match germline at one end; this may be a read error. The chain links TRBV11-3 to TRBJ2-3, with a weak D call TRBD2 (6 bases). Germline values: CDR1 SGHNT, CDR2 YENEEA. CDR3 size: 17 residues. The CDR3 bases are TGTGCCAACAGCTCCGGACTCGGTAGCGGCCTCACAGATACACAGTATTTT. Translated: CANSSGLGSGLTDTQYF.

The V and J genes are TRBV2 and TRBJ2-5, with 7 bases identical to TRBD2. This CDR3 has 16 amino acids. The germline V gene encodes CDR1 SNHLY and CDR2 FYNNEI. V was pared by 4 bases and J by 5 bases, with 13 bases of the junction left unmatched. The CDR3 sequence: CASSGLGGGTRETQYF. CDR3 sequence (DNA): TGTGCCAGCAGTGGTCTTGGGGGGGGTACTAGGGAGACCCAGTACTTC.

This clonotype occurred a few times. This may stem from a read error, because a much larger clone lies one nucleotide away. J is TRBJ2-7 and V is TRBV4-2, with 10 bases matching TRBD2. The CDR3 is 16 amino acids. The germline CDR1 and CDR2 sequences are LGHNA and YNFKEQ. CDR3 DNA: TGTACCAGCAGCCAAGATATAACTAGCGGGACCTACGAGCAGTACTTC. It encodes CTSSQDITSGTYEQYF.

This chain links TRBV30 with TRBJ2-7; TRBD2 might be the D (5 bases). V was trimmed by 1 base and J by 6 bases, leaving 19 bases between them. CDR1 GTSNPN and CDR2 SVGIG come from the germline V gene (reference sequence). The CDR3 runs to 15 residues. The CDR3 bases are TGTGCCTGGAGTGAAGATGGGAGTACTTTCTGCGAGCAGTACTTC. Its translation: CAWSEDGSTFCEQYF.

As for this clonotype: This may stem from a read error, because a much larger clone lies one nucleotide away. This chain links TRBV13 with TRBJ2-7, with TRBD2 matching 9 bases. Germline CDR1 and CDR2: PRHDT and FYEKMQ (reference sequence). The trim removed 5 bases at V and 7 bases at J, leaving 9 bases unmatched. The CDR3 extends over 14 amino acids. CDR3 sequence: CASSPSGRHGEQYF. CDR3 DNA sequence: TGTGCCAGCAGCCCCAGCGGGAGGCACGGGGAGCAGTACTTC. Full variable domain (outside the CDR3, taken from reference TRBV13 and TRBJ2-7): AAGVIQSPRHLIKEKRETATLKCYPIPRHDTVYWYQQGPGQDPQFLISFYEKMQSDKGSIPDRFSAQQFSDYHSELNMSSLELGDSALYFCASSPSGRHGEQYFGPGTRLTVT.

Turning to this clonotype: A single base separates this from a much larger clone, so it may be a read error. V usage is TRBV5-1 and J usage is TRBJ2-6, with 7 positions matching TRBD2. CDR3 length: 17 residues. Germline V gene lookup returns CDR1 SGHRS and CDR2 YFSETQ. The V segment lost 6 bases and the J segment 0 bases; nucleotides outside the gene matches: 9. The CDR3: CASTGGNFGSGANVLTF. CDR3 nucleotides: TGCGCCAGCACGGGGGGAAATTTCGGCTCTGGGGCCAACGTCCTGACTTTC.

The chain combines TRBV28 with TRBJ2-7, with TRBD2 as a possible D gene (5 bases). V lost 8 bases and J 5 bases, leaving 16 bases between the germline ends. There are 13 residues in the CDR3. Germline CDR1 and CDR2: MDHEN and SYDVKM. This CDR3 reads CASGSPPAHEQYF. The DNA of the CDR3 is TGTGCCAGCGGGAGTCCGCCTGCACACGAGCAGTACTTC.

About this clonotype itself: At one of its ends the junction is not consistent with the germline gene, which may arise from a read error. The V and J genes are TRBV30 and TRBJ2-3; 8 bases fit TRBD1. Per the germline V gene, CDR1 is GTSNPN and CDR2 is SVGIG (reference sequence). The CDR3 is 13 residues long. CDR3 region: CTWSARGPDTQYF. Written as DNA, the CDR3 is TGTACCTGGAGTGCCAGGGGGCCAGATACGCAGTATTTC.

This clonotype was detected many times. The genes are TRBV29-1 and TRBJ2-7; 8 nucleotides agree with TRBD1. The junction had 13 bases not matched to a gene; V was cut back by 7 bases and J by 5 bases. The CDR3 contains 14 residues. Per germline, CDR1 SQVTM and CDR2 ANQGSEA. CDR3 amino acids: CSAAPHRQGNEQYF. CDR3 in DNA: TGCAGCGCCGCGCCCCACAGACAGGGGAACGAGCAGTACTTC.

This clonotype was seen repeatedly, ten times or more. V gene TRBV29-1 combines with J gene TRBJ2-7, with D hard to call. The V gene's germline CDR1 is SQVTM and CDR2 ANQGSEA. The CDR3 runs to 13 residues. The germline V and J ends were trimmed by 1 base and 3 bases, with 10 bases remaining between them. The CDR3 region is CSVEVGDLYEQYF. DNA of the CDR3: TGCAGCGTTGAAGTTGGCGACCTCTACGAGCAGTACTTC.

In the case of this clonotype: Mismatch with germline at one junction end may stem from a read error. The rearrangement uses TRBV6-1 and TRBJ2-5; unclear D gene. There are 14 residues in the CDR3. Germline CDR1 MNHNS, CDR2 SASEGT. CDR3 coding DNA: TGTGCCATCAGTGAACTTGGGTACCAAGAGGCCCAGTACTTC. It yields the protein CAISELGYQEAQYF.